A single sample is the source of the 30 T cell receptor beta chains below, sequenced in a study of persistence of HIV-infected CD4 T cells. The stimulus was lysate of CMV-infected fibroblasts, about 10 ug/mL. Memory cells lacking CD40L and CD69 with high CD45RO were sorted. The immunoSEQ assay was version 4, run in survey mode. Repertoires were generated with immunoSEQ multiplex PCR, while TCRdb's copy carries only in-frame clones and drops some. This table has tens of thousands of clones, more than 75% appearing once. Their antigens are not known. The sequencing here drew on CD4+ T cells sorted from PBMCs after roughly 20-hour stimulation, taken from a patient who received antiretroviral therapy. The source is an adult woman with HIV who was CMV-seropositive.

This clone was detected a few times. As DNA, the CDR3 is TGTGCCAGCATGGGAGCCGGGACAGGCCTCTACGAGCAGTACTTC. Protein product: CASMGAGTGLYEQYF. The V call is TRBV6-5, the J call TRBJ2-7, with TRBD1 matching over 8 bases. CDR1 and CDR2 from the germline V gene are MNHEY and SVGAGI. J was trimmed by 3 bases and V by 7 bases; bases with no gene match: 11. CDR3 length: 15 residues.

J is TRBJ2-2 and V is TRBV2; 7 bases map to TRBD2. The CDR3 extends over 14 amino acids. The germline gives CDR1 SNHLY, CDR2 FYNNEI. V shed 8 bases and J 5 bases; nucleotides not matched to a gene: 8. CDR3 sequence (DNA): TGTGCCAGCCAAGGGCGGGAGATTACCGGGGAGCTGTTTTTT. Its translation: CASQGREITGELFF.

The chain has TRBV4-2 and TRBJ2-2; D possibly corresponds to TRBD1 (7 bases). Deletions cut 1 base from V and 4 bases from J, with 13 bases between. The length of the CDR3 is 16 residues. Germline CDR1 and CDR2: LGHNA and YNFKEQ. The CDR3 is CASSQAEGAGTGELFF. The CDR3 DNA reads TGTGCCAGCAGCCAAGCGGAGGGGGCAGGCACCGGGGAGCTGTTTTTT.

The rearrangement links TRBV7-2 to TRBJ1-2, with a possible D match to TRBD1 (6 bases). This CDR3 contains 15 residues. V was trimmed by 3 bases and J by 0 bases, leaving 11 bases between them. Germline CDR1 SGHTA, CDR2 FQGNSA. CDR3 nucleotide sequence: TGTGCCAGCAGCTTCCCGGACAGATCTAACTATGGCTACACCTTC. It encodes CASSFPDRSNYGYTF. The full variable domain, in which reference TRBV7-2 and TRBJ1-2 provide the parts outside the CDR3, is GAGVSQSPSNKVTEKGKDVELRCDPISGHTALYWYRQSLGQGLEFLIYFQGNSAPDKSGLPSDRFSAERTGGSVSTLTIQRTQQEDSAVYLCASSFPDRSNYGYTFGSGTRLTVV.

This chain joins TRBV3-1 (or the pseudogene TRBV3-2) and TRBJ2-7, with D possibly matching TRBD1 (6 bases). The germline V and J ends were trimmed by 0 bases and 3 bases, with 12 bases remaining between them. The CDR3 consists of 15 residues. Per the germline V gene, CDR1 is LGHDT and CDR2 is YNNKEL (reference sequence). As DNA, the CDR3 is TGTGCCAGCAGCCAAGATCGACAGGCTGTCTACGAGCAGTACTTC. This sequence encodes CASSQDRQAVYEQYF.

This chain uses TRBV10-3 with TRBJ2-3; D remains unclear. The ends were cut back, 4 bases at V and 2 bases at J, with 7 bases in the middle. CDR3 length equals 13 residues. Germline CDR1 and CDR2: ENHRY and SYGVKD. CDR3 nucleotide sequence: TGTGCCATCAGTGTCGACCCCACAGATACGCAGTATTTT. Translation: CAISVDPTDTQYF.

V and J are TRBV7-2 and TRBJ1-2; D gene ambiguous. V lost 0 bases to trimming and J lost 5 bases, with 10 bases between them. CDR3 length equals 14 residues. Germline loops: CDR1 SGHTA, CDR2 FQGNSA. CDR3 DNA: TGTGCCAGCAGCTTAGCGGAGGCAGTTTATGGCTACACCTTC. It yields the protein CASSLAEAVYGYTF.

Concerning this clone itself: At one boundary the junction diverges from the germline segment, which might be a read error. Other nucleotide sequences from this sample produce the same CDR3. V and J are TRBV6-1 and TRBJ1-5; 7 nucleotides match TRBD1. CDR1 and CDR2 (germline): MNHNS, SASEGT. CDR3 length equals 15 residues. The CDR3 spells CASSEQGFQGGSGMF. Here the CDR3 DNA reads TGCGCCAGCAGTGAACAGGGGTTCCAGGGAGGGTCCGGAATGTTT.

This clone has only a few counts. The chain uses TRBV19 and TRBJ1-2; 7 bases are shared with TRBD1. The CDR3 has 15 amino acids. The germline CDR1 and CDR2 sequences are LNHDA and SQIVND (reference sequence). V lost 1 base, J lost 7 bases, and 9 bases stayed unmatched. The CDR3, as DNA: TGTGCCAGTAGTATAGTGCACAGGGGTTCCAGTGGCTACACCTTC. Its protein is CASSIVHRGSSGYTF.

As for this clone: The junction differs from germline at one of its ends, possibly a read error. The CDR3 loop is CASSYDLAGPPRAIF. The CDR3 bases are TGTGCCAGCAGTTACGATCTAGCGGGACCCCCACGGGCAATCTTC. This chain uses TRBV6-2 or TRBV6-3 with TRBJ2-1, with 9 bases fitting TRBD2. This CDR3 contains 15 residues. Germline CDR1 reads MNHEY; CDR2 reads SVGEGT.

The CDR3 DNA sequence: TGTGCCAGCAGCTTCCTGACTAGTTTGAGACTTGAGCAGTTCTTC. Protein sequence: CASSFLTSLRLEQFF. V is TRBV7-9 and J is TRBJ2-1; TRBD2 is a possible D gene (6 bases). The V end lost 3 bases, the J end lost 9 bases, and 18 bases lay between the germline ends. This CDR3 spans 15 amino acids. Per germline, CDR1 SEHNR and CDR2 FQNEAQ (reference sequence).

CDR3 DNA sequence: TGTGCCAGCGGGCAGCCTATGGTCGGCGGGGAGCTGTTTTTT. Protein: CASGQPMVGGELFF. The V gene is TRBV6-5, the J gene TRBJ2-2; D is unresolved. Trimming left V 8 bases short and J 7 bases short, with 17 bases between. The germline CDR1 and CDR2 sequences are MNHEY and SVGAGI. CDR3 length equals 14 residues.

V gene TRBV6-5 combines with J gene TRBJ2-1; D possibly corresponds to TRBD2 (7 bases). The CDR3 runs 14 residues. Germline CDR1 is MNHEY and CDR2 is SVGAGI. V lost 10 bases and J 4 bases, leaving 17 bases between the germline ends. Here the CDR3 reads CATGGPRSYNEQFF. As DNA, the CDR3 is TGTGCCACCGGGGGGCCTCGTTCGTACAATGAGCAGTTCTTC.

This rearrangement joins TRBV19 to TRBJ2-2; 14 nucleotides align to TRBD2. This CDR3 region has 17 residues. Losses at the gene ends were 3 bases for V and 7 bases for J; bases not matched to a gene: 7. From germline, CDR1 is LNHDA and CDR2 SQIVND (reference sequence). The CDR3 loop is CASSMRAGTSGSGELFF. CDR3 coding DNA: TGTGCCAGTAGTATGCGGGCGGGGACTAGCGGGAGCGGGGAGCTGTTTTTT.

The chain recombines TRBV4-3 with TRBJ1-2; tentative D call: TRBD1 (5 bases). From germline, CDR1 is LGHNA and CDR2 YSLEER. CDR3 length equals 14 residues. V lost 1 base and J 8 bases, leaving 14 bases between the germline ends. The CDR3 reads CASSQVGVGLGYTF. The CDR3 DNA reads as TGCGCCAGCAGCCAAGTGGGGGTGGGTCTAGGCTACACCTTC.

CDR3 sequence: CASSYSRGSSGELFF. CDR3 nucleotide sequence: TGTGCCAGCAGTTACTCGCGAGGTAGCTCCGGGGAGCTGTTTTTT. The chain joins TRBV6-2 or TRBV6-3 to TRBJ2-2; no clear D gene. Trimming pared 0 bases from V and 6 bases from J, leaving 11 bases between. The CDR3 runs 15 residues. The germline V gene has CDR1 MNHEY and CDR2 SVGEGT.

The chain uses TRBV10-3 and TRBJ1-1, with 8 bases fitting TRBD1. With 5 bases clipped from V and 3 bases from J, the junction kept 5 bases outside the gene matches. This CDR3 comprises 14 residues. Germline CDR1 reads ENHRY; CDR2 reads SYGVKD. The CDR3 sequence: CAISWTGQDTEAFF. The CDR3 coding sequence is TGTGCCATCAGTTGGACAGGGCAAGACACTGAAGCTTTCTTT.

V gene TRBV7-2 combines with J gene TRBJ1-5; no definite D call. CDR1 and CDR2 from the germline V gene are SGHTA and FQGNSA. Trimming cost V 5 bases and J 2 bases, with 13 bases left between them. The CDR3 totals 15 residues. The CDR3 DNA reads TGTGCCAGCAGCCCCACACCCGGACGCAATCAGCCCCAGCATTTT. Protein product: CASSPTPGRNQPQHF.

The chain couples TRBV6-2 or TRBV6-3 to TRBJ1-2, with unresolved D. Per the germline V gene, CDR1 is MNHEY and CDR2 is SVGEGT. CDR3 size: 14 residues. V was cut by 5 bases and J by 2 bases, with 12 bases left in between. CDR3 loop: CASSTPERNYGYTF. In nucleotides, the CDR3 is TGTGCCAGCAGTACACCTGAACGGAACTATGGCTACACCTTC.

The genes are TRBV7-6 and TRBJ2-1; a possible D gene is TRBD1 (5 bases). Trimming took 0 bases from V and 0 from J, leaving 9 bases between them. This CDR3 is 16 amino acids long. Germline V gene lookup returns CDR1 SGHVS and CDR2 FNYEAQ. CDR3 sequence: CASSLAQGSSYNEQFF. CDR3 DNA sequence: TGTGCCAGCAGCTTAGCCCAGGGTAGCTCCTACAATGAGCAGTTCTTC.

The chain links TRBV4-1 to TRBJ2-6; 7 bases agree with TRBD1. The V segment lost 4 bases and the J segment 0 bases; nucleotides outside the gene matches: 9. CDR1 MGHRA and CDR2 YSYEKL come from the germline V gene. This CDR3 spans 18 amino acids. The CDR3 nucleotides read TGCGCCAGCAGCCCTACAGGGGTTTCCTTCTCTGGGGCCAACGTCCTGACTTTC. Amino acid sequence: CASSPTGVSFSGANVLTF.

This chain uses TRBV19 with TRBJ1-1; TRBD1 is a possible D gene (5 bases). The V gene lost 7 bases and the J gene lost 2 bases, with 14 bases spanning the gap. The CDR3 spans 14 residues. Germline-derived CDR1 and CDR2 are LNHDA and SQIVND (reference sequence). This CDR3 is CASKLGQANTEAFF. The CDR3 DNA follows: TGTGCCAGTAAATTGGGGCAGGCCAACACTGAAGCTTTCTTT. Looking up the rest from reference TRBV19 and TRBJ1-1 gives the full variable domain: DGGITQSPKYLFRKEGQNVTLSCEQNLNHDAMYWYRQDPGQGLRLIYYSQIVNDFQKGDIAEGYSVSREKKESFPLTVTSAQKNPTAFYLCASKLGQANTEAFFGQGTRLTVV.

The chain's CDR3 is CASSDRDRRAEGLFF. DNA for the CDR3: TGTGCCAGCAGCGACCGGGACCGTCGGGCGGAGGGGCTGTTTTTT. This chain uses TRBV3-1 (or the pseudogene TRBV3-2) with TRBJ2-2; D might be TRBD2 (6 bases). V was pared by 5 bases and J by 13 bases, with 23 bases between. This CDR3 has 15 amino acids. CDR1 LGHDT and CDR2 YNNKEL come from the germline V gene (reference sequence).

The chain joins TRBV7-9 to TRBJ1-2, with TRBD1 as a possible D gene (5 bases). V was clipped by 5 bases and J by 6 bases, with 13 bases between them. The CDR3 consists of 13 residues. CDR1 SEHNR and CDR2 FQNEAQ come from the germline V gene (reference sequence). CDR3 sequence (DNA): TGTGCCAGCAGCCCGTCCGGGACGAATGGCTACACCTTC. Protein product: CASSPSGTNGYTF.

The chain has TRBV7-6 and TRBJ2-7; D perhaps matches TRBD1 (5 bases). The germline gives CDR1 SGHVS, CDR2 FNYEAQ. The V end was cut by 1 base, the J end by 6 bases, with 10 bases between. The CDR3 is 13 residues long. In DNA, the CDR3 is TGTGCCAGCAGCTTAGGGCAGGGCGGCGAGCAGTACTTC. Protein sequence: CASSLGQGGEQYF.

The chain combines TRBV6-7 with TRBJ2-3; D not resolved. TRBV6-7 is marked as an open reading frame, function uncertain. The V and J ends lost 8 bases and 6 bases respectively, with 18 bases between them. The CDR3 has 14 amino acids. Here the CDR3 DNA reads TGTGCCAGCGCAGGCAAACCGATGGGCGATACGCAGTATTTT. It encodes CASAGKPMGDTQYF.

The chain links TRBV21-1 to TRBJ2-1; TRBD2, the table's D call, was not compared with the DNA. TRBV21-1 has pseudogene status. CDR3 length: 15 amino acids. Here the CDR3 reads CASRSSGGAGNEQFF. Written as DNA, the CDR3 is TGTGCCAGCAGGTCTAGCGGGGGGGCCGGTAATGAGCAGTTCTTC.

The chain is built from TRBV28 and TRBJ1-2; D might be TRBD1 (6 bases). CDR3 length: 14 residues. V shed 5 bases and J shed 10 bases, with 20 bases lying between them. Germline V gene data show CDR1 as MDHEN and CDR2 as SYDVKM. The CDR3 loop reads CASSRPGTLQDYTF. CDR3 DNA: TGTGCCAGCAGTCGCCCCGGGACACTCCAGGACTACACCTTC.

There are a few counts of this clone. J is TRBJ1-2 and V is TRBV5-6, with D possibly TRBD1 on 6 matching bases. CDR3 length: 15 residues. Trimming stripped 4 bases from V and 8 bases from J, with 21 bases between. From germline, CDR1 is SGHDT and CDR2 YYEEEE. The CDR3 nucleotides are TGTGCCAGCAGCATAGTGACAGGCGCCTTAGAGGGCTACACCTTC. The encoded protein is CASSIVTGALEGYTF.

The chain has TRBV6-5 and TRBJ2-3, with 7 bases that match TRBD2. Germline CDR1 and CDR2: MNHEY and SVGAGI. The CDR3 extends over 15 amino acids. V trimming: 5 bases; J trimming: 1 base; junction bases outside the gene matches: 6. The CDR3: CASSPDLAGTDTQYF. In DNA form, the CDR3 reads TGTGCCAGCAGTCCCGATCTAGCGGGCACAGATACGCAGTATTTT.